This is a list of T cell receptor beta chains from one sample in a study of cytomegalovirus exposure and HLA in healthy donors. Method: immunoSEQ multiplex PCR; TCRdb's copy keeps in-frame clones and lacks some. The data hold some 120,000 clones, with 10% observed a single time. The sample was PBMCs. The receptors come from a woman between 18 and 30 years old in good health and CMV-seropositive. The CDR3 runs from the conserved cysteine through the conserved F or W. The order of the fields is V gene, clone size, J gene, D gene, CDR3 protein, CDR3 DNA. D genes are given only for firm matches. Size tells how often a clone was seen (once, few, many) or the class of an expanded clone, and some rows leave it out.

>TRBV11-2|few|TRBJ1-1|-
CASSYPTRGNTEAFF
TGTGCCAGCAGCTACCCGACAAGGGGGAACACTGAAGCTTTCTTT
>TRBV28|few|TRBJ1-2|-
CASSSWTAQDTF
TGTGCCAGCAGTTCCTGGACTGCGCAAGACACCTTC
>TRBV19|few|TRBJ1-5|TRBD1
CASSRDRVNQPQHF
TGTGCCAGTAGCAGGGACAGGGTCAATCAGCCCCAGCATTTT
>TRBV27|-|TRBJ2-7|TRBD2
CASSLREGYEQYF
TGTGCCAGCAGTTTGCGGGAGGGTTACGAGCAGTACTTC
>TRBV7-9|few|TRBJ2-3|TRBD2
CASSLDKVAGTDTQYF
TGTGCCAGCAGCTTAGATAAGGTAGCGGGGACAGATACGCAGTATTTT
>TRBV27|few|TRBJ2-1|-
CASSGSRGYNEQFF
TGTGCCAGCAGTGGATCCCGAGGTTACAATGAGCAGTTCTTC
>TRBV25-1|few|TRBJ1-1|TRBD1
CASSGQGNTEAFF
TGTGCCAGCAGTGGACAGGGTAACACTGAAGCTTTCTTT
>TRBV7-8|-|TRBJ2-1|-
CASSSLTGEVDEQFF
TGTGCCAGCAGCTCCCTCACGGGGGAAGTGGATGAGCAGTTCTTC
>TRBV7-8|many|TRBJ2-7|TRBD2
CASSLGTSGSEQYF
TGTGCCAGCAGCTTAGGGACTAGCGGGAGCGAGCAGTACTTC
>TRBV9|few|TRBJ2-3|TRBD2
CASSPLGLAGRLDTQYF
TGTGCCAGCAGCCCACTAGGACTAGCGGGAAGGTTAGATACGCAGTATTTT
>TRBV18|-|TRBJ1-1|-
CASSPNPRQNTEAFF
TGTGCCAGCTCACCAAATCCCAGGCAGAACACTGAAGCTTTCTTT
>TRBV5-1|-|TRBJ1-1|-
CASSFIGGSGNTEAFF
TGCGCCAGCAGCTTCATTGGGGGGTCAGGGAACACTGAAGCTTTCTTT
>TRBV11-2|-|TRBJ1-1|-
CASSLEAGAGTEAFF
TGTGCCAGCAGCTTAGAGGCAGGGGCGGGCACTGAAGCTTTCTTT
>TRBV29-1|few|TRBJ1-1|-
CSVGGYGPKHPEAFF
TGCAGCGTTGGAGGGTATGGCCCTAAGCACCCTGAAGCTTTCTTT
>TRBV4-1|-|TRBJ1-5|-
CASSQRTDSNQPQHF
TGCGCCAGCAGCCAGCGGACAGATAGCAATCAGCCCCAGCATTTT
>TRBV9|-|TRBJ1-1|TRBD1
CASSARTGEEPEAFF
TGTGCCAGCAGCGCGCGAACAGGGGAGGAACCTGAAGCTTTCTTT
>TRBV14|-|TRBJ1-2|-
CASSYLRNLYGYTF
TGTGCCAGCAGTTACCTCAGGAACCTCTATGGCTACACCTTC
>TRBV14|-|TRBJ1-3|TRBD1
CASSPFPGGNTIYF
TGTGCCAGCAGCCCTTTCCCAGGGGGCAACACCATATATTTT
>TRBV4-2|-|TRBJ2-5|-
CASSQDGGFGETQYF
TGTGCCAGCAGCCAAGACGGTGGTTTCGGGGAGACCCAGTACTTC
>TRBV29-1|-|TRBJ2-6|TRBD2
CSVDRGAPGGKTGANVLTF
TGCAGCGTTGACCGAGGGGCACCCGGGGGGAAAACTGGGGCCAACGTCCTGACTTTC
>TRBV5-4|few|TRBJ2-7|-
CASSSATYEQYF
TGTGCCAGCAGCTCGGCGACTTACGAGCAGTACTTC
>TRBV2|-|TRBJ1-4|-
CASSPDRINEKLFF
TGTGCCAGCAGTCCGGACAGAATTAATGAAAAACTGTTTTTT
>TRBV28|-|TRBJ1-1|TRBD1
CASRPPGGASAFF
TGTGCCAGCAGACCCCCAGGGGGCGCTTCAGCTTTCTTT
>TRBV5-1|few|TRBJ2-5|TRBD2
CASTLGASGKETQYF
TGCGCCAGCACCCTAGGGGCTAGCGGGAAAGAGACCCAGTACTTC
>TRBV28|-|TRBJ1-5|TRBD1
CASRRTGHSNQPQHF
TGTGCCAGCAGAAGGACAGGCCATAGCAATCAGCCCCAGCATTTT
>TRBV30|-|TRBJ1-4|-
CACTRASGEKLFF
TGTGCCTGCACCAGGGCGTCCGGCGAAAAACTGTTTTTT
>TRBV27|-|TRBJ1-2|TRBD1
CASREAGGLRGYTF
TGTGCCAGCAGGGAGGCAGGGGGCCTAAGGGGCTACACCTTC
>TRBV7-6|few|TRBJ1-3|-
CASSPMGRSSGNTIYF
TGTGCCAGCAGCCCAATGGGGCGGAGCTCTGGAAACACCATATATTTT
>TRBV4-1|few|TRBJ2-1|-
CASSQDNGSGYNEQFF
TGCGCCAGCAGCCAAGATAACGGTTCGGGGTACAATGAGCAGTTCTTC
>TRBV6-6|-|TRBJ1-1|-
CASSYQVNTEAFF
TGTGCCAGCAGTTACCAGGTGAACACTGAAGCTTTCTTT
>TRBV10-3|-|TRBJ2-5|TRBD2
CAIGGGNRETQYF
TGTGCCATCGGGGGAGGGAACCGGGAGACCCAGTACTTC
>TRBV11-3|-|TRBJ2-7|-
CASSHSQGLMGEQYF
TGTGCCAGCAGCCACTCACAGGGTCTTATGGGCGAGCAGTACTTC
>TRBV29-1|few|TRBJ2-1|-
CSVEGQKYNNEQFF
TGCAGCGTTGAAGGACAGAAATACAACAATGAGCAGTTCTTC
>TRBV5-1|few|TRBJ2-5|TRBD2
CASSLVGLASETQYF
TGCGCCAGCAGCTTGGTGGGACTAGCATCAGAGACCCAGTACTTC
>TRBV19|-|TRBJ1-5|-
CASSMVGGPSNQPQHF
TGTGCCAGTAGTATGGTAGGAGGGCCGAGCAATCAGCCCCAGCATTTT
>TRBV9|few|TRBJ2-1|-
CASSVVAAPNNEQFF
TGTGCCAGCAGCGTAGTTGCGGCCCCAAACAATGAGCAGTTCTTC
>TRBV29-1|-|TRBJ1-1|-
CSVSHGLEAFF
TGCAGCGTGTCGCACGGTTTGGAAGCTTTCTTT
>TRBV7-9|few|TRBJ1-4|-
CASGLGGLEKLFF
TGTGCCAGCGGTCTGGGGGGGCTAGAAAAACTGTTTTTT
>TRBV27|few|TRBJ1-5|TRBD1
CATSQGYSNQPQHF
TGTGCCACCTCACAGGGGTATAGCAATCAGCCCCAGCATTTT
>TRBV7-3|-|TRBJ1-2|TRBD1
CASSFGTGDGYTF
TGTGCCAGCAGCTTCGGGACAGGAGATGGCTACACCTTC
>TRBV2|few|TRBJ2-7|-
CASIHTKTGEQYF
TGTGCCAGCATCCATACAAAGACGGGCGAGCAGTACTTC
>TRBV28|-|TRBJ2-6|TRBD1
CASSGRQGKRPGANVLTF
TGTGCCAGCAGCGGACGACAGGGTAAGAGGCCTGGGGCCAACGTCCTGACTTTC
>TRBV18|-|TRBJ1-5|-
CASADYSNQPQHF
TGTGCCAGTGCAGACTATAGCAATCAGCCCCAGCATTTT
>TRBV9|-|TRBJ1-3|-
CASSVGANHGNTIYF
TGTGCCAGCAGCGTAGGGGCTAACCATGGAAACACCATATATTTT
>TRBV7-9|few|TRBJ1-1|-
CASSISGTPHEAFF
TGTGCCAGCAGTATATCCGGGACACCTCATGAAGCTTTCTTT